These T cell receptor beta chains were read from a single sample in a study of blood T cell repertoires in COVID-19. Repertoires were generated with immunoSEQ multiplex PCR, while TCRdb's copy carries only in-frame clones and drops some. The sample has 100,000 to 150,000 clones, approximately 80% seen once. The sequenced sample was peripheral blood. The source of these receptors is a human donor in a cohort sampled during active COVID-19. The CDR3 runs from the conserved cysteine through the conserved F or W. Clone size is not always given. Where it is, it says once, few, many or a class for expanded clones.

V gene,J gene,clone size,CDR3 protein
TRBV28,TRBJ1-4,-,CASSLGQLNEKLFF
TRBV7-8,TRBJ2-7,-,CASSSSLPGLAGIGEQYF
TRBV6-6,-,-,CASSYLGGRDEQYF
TRBV11-3,TRBJ2-7,-,CASSLPGLPYEQYF
TRBV19,TRBJ2-7,-,CASSMGGTTYEQYF
TRBV6-5,TRBJ2-7,many,CASRGGSYEQYF
TRBV3-1/TRBV3-2,TRBJ2-5,-,CASSQYRDREVEETQYF
TRBV5-1,TRBJ2-1,few,CASSINTGSNEQFF
TRBV5-1,TRBJ2-7,-,CASSLEAGVREQYF
TRBV5-6,TRBJ1-4,-,CASSFYGTGSLLGEKLFF
TRBV27,TRBJ1-1,-,CASSWRQGTNTEAFF
TRBV3-1/TRBV3-2,TRBJ2-7,once,CASRPGHRSGEQYF
TRBV27,TRBJ1-1,-,CASSPTGFTEAFF
TRBV9,TRBJ2-7,-,CASSSGLENYEQYF
TRBV28,TRBJ1-1,-,CASSFGQGPGTEAFF
TRBV6-5,TRBJ1-4,-,CASSAGGRNEKLFF
TRBV11-2,TRBJ1-3,-,CASSITGTTIYF
TRBV2,TRBJ2-5,-,CASSTGGQETQYF
TRBV15,TRBJ2-7,-,CATSRDRIAYEQYF
TRBV4-1,TRBJ2-3,-,CASSQEAFQSTDTQYF
TRBV28,TRBJ1-5,-,CASSHPTGTGLWSNQPQHF
TRBV30,TRBJ1-4,-,CAWSHQGDLVLGEKLFF
TRBV7-9,TRBJ2-7,many,CASGNSGPYEQYF
TRBV12-5,TRBJ1-2,-,CASGLVLEGPGSNYGYTF
TRBV4-1,TRBJ2-7,-,CASSQDLVSTEQYF
TRBV27,TRBJ2-5,-,CAAGGSGSSWETQYF
TRBV28,TRBJ2-2,-,CASSPGSNTGELFF
TRBV5-4,TRBJ2-7,-,CASNPSGTYEQYF
TRBV27,TRBJ1-4,few,CASSPRTGINEKLFF
TRBV6-5,TRBJ1-1,-,CASVGQNTEAFF